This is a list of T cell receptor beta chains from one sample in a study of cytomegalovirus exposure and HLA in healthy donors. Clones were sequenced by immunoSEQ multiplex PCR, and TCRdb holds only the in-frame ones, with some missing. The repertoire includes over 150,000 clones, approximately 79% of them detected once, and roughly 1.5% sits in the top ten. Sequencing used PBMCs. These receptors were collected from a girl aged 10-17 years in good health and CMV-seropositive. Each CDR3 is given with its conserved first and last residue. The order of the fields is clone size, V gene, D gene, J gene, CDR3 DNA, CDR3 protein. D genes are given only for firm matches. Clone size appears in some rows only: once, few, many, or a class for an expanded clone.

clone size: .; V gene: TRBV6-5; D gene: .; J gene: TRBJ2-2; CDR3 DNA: TGTGCCAGCGGGCAGTCCCGGGAGCTGTTTTTT; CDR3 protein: CASGQSRELFF
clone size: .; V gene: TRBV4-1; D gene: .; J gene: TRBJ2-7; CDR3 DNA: TGCGCCAGCAGCCTGGATAGGGCAGGGGCCTACGAGCAGTACTTC; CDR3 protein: CASSLDRAGAYEQYF
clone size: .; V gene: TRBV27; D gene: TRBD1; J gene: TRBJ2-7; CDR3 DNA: TGTGCCAGCAGTTCCCGGGACAGGGGGACCAGCTCCTACGAGCAGTACTTC; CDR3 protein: CASSSRDRGTSSYEQYF
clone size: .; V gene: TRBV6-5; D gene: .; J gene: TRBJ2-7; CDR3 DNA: TGTGCCAGCAGTTACCGTGGGAGCGAGCGCGAGCAGTACTTC; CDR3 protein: CASSYRGSEREQYF
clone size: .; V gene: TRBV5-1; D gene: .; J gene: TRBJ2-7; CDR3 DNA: TGCGCCAGCAGCGGCGGAATGGTGGAGGAGCAGTACTTC; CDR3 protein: CASSGGMVEEQYF
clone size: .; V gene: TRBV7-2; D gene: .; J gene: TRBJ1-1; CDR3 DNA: TGTGCCAGCAGAGCAACAGGGTACACTGAAGCTTTCTTT; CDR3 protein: CASRATGYTEAFF
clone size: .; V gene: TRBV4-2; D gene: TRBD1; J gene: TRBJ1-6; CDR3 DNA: TGTGCCAGCAGCCAAGATTCTCAGGGGACAGGGGGTTGGTCCTATAATTCACCCCTCCACTTT; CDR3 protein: CASSQDSQGTGGWSYNSPLHF
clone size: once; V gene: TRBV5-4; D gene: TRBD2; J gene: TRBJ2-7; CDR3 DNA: TGTGCCAGCAGCTTGGGCGGGGGGTATTACGAGCAGTACTTC; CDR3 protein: CASSLGGGYYEQYF
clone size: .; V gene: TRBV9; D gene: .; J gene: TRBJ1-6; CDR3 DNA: TGTGCCAGCAGCGTAGGAACCCGCGACTCCTATAATTCACCCCTCCACTTT; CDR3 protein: CASSVGTRDSYNSPLHF
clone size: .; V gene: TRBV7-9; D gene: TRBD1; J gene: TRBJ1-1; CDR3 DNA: TGTGCCAGCAGCGACTCGGGACAGGCCATCGCTGAAGCTTTCTTT; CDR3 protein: CASSDSGQAIAEAFF
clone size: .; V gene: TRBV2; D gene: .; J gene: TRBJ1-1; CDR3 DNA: TGTGCCAGCAGTGTCAGTGAGAACACTGAAGCTTTCTTT; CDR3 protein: CASSVSENTEAFF
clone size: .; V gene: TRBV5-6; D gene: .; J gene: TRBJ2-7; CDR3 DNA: TGTGCCAGCAGCTTTTTAACAGGGACCTCCTACGAGCAGTACTTC; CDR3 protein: CASSFLTGTSYEQYF
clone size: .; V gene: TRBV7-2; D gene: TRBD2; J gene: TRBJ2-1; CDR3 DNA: TGTGCCAGCAGCTACCTACCGGGACTAGGGTCCTACAATGAGCAGTTCTTC; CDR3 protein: CASSYLPGLGSYNEQFF
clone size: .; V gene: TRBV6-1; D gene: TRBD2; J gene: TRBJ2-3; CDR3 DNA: TGTGCCAGCAGTGCAGCGGGGAGCGGAGTTTGGATGGGCACAGATACGCAGTATTTT; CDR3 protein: CASSAAGSGVWMGTDTQYF
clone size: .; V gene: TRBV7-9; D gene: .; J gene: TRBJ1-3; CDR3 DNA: TGTGCCAGCAGCCCCAGGCCTGGAAACACCATATATTTT; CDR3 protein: CASSPRPGNTIYF
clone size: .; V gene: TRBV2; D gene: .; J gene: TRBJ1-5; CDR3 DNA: TGTGCCAGCAGTACAGGGTTGCTTGACAATCAGCCCCAGCATTTT; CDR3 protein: CASSTGLLDNQPQHF
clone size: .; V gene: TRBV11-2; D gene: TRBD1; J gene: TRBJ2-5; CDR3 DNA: TGTGCCAGCAGCTTCGGGACAGGGGGCCAAGAGACCCAGTACTTC; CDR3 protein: CASSFGTGGQETQYF
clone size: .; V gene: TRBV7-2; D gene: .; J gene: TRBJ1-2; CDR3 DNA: TGTGCCAGCAGCTTAGATAGCGGTGGTGGCTACACCTTC; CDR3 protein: CASSLDSGGGYTF
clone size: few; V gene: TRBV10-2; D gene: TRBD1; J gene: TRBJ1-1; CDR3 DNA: TGCGCCAGCAGTTCCCGGGACAGGGTCGCTGAAGCTTTCTTT; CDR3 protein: CASSSRDRVAEAFF
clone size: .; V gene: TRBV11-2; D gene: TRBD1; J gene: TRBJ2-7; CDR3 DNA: TGTGCCAGCAGCGCCGGACAGGGCTCCTACGAGCAGTACTTC; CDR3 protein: CASSAGQGSYEQYF
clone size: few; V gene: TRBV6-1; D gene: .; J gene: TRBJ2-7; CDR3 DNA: TGTGCCAGCAGGTTAGTCTCCTACGAGCAGTACTTC; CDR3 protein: CASRLVSYEQYF
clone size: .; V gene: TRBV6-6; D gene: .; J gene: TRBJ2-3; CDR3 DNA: TGTGCCAGCTCAAACGACAGGCCTAGCACAGATACGCAGTATTTT; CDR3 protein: CASSNDRPSTDTQYF
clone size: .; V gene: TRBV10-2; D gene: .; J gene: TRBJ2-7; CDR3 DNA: TGCGCCAGCAGTGAAGAGGGCATAAGCTACGAGCAGTACTTC; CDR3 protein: CASSEEGISYEQYF
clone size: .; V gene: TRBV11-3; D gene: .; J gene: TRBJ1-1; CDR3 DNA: TGTGCCAGCAGCTTAGACAGTAACACTGAAGCTTTCTTT; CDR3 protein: CASSLDSNTEAFF
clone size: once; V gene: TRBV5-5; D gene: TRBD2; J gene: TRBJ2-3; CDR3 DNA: TGTGCCAGCAGCTTGCTTCTTAGCGGGGGGGGAGATACGCAGTATTTT; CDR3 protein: CASSLLLSGGGDTQYF
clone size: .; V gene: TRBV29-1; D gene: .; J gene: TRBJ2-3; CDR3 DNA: TGCAGCTCCATCGGGGGAACAGATACGCAGTATTTT; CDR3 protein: CSSIGGTDTQYF
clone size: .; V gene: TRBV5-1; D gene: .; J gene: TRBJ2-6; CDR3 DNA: TGCGCCAGCAGCTTTGGAGGGGCTGGGGCCAACGTCCTGACTTTC; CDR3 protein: CASSFGGAGANVLTF
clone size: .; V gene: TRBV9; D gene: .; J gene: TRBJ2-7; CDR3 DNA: TGTGCCAGCAGCGTAGAGGGAGGAGCTGGCGAGCAGTACTTC; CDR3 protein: CASSVEGGAGEQYF
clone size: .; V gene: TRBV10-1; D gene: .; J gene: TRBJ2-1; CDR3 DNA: TGCGCCAGCAGTGATATGACATCCAATGAGCAGTTCTTC; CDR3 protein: CASSDMTSNEQFF
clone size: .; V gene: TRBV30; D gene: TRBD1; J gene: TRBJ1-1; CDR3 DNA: TGTGCCTGGAGTGTACTAGGGACAGGGGGCACTGAAGCTTTCTTT; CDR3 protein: CAWSVLGTGGTEAFF
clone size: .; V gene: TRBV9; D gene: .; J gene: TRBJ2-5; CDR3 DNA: TGTGCCAGCAGCTCAAGCGGGACAACCAAAGAGACCCAGTACTTC; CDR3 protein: CASSSSGTTKETQYF
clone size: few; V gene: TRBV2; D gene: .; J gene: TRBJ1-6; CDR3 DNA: TGTGCCAGCAAGGGGCTAAGCTCCTATAATTCACCCCTCCACTTT; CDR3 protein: CASKGLSSYNSPLHF
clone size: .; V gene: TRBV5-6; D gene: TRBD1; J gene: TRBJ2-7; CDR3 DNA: TGTGCCAGCAGCGTGGGGACAGGATGGGATACCTACGAGCAGTACTTC; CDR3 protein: CASSVGTGWDTYEQYF
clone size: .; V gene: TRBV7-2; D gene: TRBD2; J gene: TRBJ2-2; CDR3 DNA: TGTGCCAGCAGCTTAGGACCCTTAAGCGGGGGGACCACCGGGGAGCTGTTTTTT; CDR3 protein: CASSLGPLSGGTTGELFF
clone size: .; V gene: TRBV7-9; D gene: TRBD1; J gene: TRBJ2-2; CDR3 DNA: TGTGCCAGCAGCTCCCCCCAGGGGGTCCGTTTTTCCGGGGAGCTGTTTTTT; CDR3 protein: CASSSPQGVRFSGELFF
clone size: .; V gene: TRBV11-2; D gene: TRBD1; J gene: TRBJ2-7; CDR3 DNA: TGTGCCAGCAGATTGCGGACAGGAAGCTCCTACGAGCAGTACTTC; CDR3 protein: CASRLRTGSSYEQYF
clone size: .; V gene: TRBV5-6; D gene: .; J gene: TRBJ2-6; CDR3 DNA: TGTGCCAGCAGCTTGGGTTTTGTGGGCCCCCCTGGGGCCAACGTCCTGACTTTC; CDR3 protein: CASSLGFVGPPGANVLTF
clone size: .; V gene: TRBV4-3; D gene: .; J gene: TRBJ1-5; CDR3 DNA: TGCGCCAGCAGCCAGCCCGGGAATAGCAATCAGCCCCAGCATTTT; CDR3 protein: CASSQPGNSNQPQHF
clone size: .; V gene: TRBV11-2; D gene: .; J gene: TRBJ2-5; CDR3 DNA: TGTGCCAGCAGCTTATTACGGACAGCAGGTCAAGAGACCCAGTACTTC; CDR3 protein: CASSLLRTAGQETQYF
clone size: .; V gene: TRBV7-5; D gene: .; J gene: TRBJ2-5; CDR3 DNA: TGTGCCAGAAGCTTAAAGGAGGACCAAGAGACCCAGTACTTC; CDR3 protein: CARSLKEDQETQYF
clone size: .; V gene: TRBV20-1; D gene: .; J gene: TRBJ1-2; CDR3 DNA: TGCAGTGCTAGGCAGGGCAGCGGCTACACCTTC; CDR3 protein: CSARQGSGYTF
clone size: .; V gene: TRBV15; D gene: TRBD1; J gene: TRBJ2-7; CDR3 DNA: TGTGCCACCAGCAGACCCCAGGGGGACGCCTACGAGCAGTACTTC; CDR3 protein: CATSRPQGDAYEQYF
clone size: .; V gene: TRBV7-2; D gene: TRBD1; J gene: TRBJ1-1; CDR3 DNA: TGTGCCAGCAGCTTATACAGGGGGACTGAAGCTTTCTTT; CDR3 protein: CASSLYRGTEAFF
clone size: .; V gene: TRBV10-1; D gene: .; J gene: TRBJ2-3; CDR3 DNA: TGCGCCAGCGCCGCGGGCACAGATACGCAGTATTTT; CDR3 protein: CASAAGTDTQYF
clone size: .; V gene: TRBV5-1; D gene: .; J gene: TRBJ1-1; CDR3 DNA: TGCGCCAGCAGCCCTTTGGGGGGAAGTGGCGCTGAAGCTTTCTTT; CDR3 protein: CASSPLGGSGAEAFF
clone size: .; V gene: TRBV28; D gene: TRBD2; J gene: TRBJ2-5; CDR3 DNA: TGTGCCAGCTCGGCGGGGCGGGGGGGGCGGGAGACCCAGTACTTC; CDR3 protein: CASSAGRGGRETQYF
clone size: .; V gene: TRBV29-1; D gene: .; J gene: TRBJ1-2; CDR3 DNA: TGCAGCGTCCCAGCCGGGGAGACCTTGTGGGGCTACACCTTC; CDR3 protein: CSVPAGETLWGYTF
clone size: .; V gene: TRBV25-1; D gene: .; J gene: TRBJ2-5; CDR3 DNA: TGTGCCAGCAGAACTCTAGAGACCCAGTACTTC; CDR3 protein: CASRTLETQYF
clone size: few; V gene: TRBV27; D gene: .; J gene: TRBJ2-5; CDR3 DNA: TGTGCCAGCAGTTTAGAGGTTGGTTCCAGCCAAGAGACCCAGTACTTC; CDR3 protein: CASSLEVGSSQETQYF
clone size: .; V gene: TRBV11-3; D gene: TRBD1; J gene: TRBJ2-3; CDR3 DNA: TGTGCCAGCAGCTTAGGGGACAGGGTAAGCACAGATACGCAGTATTTT; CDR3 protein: CASSLGDRVSTDTQYF
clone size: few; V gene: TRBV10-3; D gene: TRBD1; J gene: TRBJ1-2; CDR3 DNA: TGTGCCATCAGTGAGCCCCGGACAGGGGAGGGCTACACCTTC; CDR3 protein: CAISEPRTGEGYTF
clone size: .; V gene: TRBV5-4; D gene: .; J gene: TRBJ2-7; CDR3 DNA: TGTGCCAGCAGCCCCCGGGTAGCGGAAACTTACGAGCAGTACTTC; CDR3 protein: CASSPRVAETYEQYF
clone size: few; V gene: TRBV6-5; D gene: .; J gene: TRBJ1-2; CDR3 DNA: TGTGCCAGCATCGAACGGCAGGGAAACTATGGCTACACCTTC; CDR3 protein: CASIERQGNYGYTF
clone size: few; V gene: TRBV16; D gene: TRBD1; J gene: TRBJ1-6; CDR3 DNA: TGTGCCAGCAGCCAAGGGACAGGGTTTGATTCACCCCTCCACTTT; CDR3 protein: CASSQGTGFDSPLHF
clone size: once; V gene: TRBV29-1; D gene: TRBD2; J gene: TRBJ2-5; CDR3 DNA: TGCAGCGTTCCTCCGGGACTAGCGGGGGCCAGACAAGAGACCCAGTACTTC; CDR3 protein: CSVPPGLAGARQETQYF
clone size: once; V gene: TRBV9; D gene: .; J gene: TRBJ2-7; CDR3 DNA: TGTGCCAGCAGCGCCGGCCGTGGGCGAATCTCCGGCGAGCAGTACTTC; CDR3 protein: CASSAGRGRISGEQYF